Reported below is one T cell receptor (beta chain). Its antigen is currently unknown. These data come from a study of T cell responses to AZD1222 COVID-19 vaccine. Clones were sequenced by immunoSEQ multiplex PCR, and TCRdb holds only the in-frame ones, with some missing. The sample comprises just over 60,000 clones, approximately 83% of which are singletons, and around 15% rests with the top ten. Deletions cut 5 bases from V and 10 bases from J, with 17 bases between. The CDR3 contains 13 residues. Whole-study results and caveats: The study found vaccine-associated CD4 TCRs spanning spike, dominant at 160-218 and 743-854.

The genes are TRBV12-3 or TRBV12-4 and TRBJ2-5; TRBD2 might be the D (5 bases). The sequenced sample was peripheral blood, obtained on day 0 of AZD1222 vaccination. The source is an adult in good health. The CDR3 protein is CASSLPPGISQYF. DNA of the CDR3: TGTGCCAGCAGTCTCCCTCCGGGGATCAGCCAGTACTTC.